This entry describes one T cell receptor (beta chain). The germline CDR1 and CDR2 sequences are LNHNV and YYDKDF (reference sequence). This CDR3 spans 15 amino acids. The V segment lost 3 bases and the J segment 1 base; nucleotides outside the gene matches: 2. This record comes from a study of OX40 agonist ivuxolimab in advanced cancers. Profiling relied on immunoSEQ multiplex PCR, and the TCRdb table lists in-frame clones only, not all of them. The sample shows tens of thousands of clones, approximately 80% of them seen only once. The chain carries TRBV15 and TRBJ2-2; 7 bases are shared with TRBD1. This sample comprised CD4+ or CD8+ T cells sorted from blood, obtained in a trial of the OX40 agonist ivuxolimab. The source is an adult with an advanced solid tumor such as melanoma, head and neck, liver or kidney cancer. The CDR3 sequence is CATSRWTGNTGELFF. The CDR3 nucleotides read TGTGCCACCAGCAGGTGGACAGGGAACACCGGGGAGCTGTTTTTT.